Detailed here is one T cell receptor beta chain. Its antigen is unidentified. Here immunoSEQ multiplex PCR was the method, and the copy in TCRdb shows in-frame clones only, minus some. The sample contains approximately 16,000 clones, 80% to 90% of which appear only once. This sample is drawn from a study of T cells after posttransplantation cyclophosphamide. Study conclusions and caveats: Tissue-infiltrating T cells from skin or gut overlapped little with blood T cells.

Methotrexate plus calcineurin inhibitor accompanied controls' myeloablative marrow transplants; sampling was 1 year later. CDR1 and CDR2 from the germline V gene are SGHDT and YYEEEE. V was clipped by 3 bases and J by 5 bases, with 12 bases between them. The CDR3 totals 14 residues. The rearrangement uses TRBV5-6 and TRBJ1-3; TRBD1 is a possible D gene (5 bases). This specimen was PBMCs, taken after an allogeneic stem cell transplant with a calcineurin inhibitor and methotrexate. The source is a male patient aged 50 to 60 who received an allogeneic stem cell transplant from an unrelated donor, was CMV-positive, and had chronic GVHD only. Some T cells may arise from the graft donor. CDR3 bases: TGTGCCAGCAGCTCTGACAGCGGGAGAAACACCATATATTTT. This gives the protein CASSSDSGRNTIYF.